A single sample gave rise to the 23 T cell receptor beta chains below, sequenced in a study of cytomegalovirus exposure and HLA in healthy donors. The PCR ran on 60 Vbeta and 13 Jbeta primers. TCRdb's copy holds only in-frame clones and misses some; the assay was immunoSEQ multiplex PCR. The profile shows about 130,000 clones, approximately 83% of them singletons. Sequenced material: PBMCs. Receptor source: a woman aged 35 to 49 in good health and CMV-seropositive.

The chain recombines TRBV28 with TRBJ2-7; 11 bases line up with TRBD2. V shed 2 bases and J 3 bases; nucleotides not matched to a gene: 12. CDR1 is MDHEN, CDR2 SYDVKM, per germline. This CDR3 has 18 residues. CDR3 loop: CASSLQGPGGLAGYEQYF. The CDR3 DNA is TGTGCCAGCAGTTTACAGGGGCCCGGAGGACTAGCGGGCTACGAGCAGTACTTC. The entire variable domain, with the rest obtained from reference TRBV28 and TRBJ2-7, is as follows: DVKVTQSSRYLVKRTGEKVFLECVQDMDHENMFWYRQDPGLGLRLIYFSYDVKMKEKGDIPEGYSVSREKKERFSLILESASTNQTSMYLCASSLQGPGGLAGYEQYFGPGTRLTVT.

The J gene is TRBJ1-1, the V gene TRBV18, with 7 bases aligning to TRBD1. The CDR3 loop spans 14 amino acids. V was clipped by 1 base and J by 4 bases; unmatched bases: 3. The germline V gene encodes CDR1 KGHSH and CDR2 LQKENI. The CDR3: CASSPQGARTEAFF. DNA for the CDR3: TGTGCCAGCTCACCACAGGGGGCGCGCACTGAAGCTTTCTTT.

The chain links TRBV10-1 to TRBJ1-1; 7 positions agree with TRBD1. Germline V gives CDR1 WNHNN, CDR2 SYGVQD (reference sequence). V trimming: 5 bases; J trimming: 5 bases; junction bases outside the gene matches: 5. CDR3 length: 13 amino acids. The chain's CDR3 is CASSKGARTEAFF. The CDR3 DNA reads TGCGCCAGCAGTAAGGGGGCGAGGACTGAAGCTTTCTTT.

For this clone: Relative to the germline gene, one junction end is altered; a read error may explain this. The CDR3 DNA follows: TGTGCTAGCAGCTTAGGACCAGGGCTCCAAGAGACCCAGTACTTC. Translated, it gives CASSLGPGLQETQYF. The chain links TRBV7-7 to TRBJ2-5; perhaps TRBD1 as D (5 bases). The CDR3 contains 15 residues. CDR1 and CDR2 (germline): SSHAT, FNYEAQ (reference sequence).

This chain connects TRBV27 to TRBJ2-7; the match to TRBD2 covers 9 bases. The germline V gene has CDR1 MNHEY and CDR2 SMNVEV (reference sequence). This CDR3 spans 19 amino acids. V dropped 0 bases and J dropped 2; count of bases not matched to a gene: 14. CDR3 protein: CASSLSSPPSSGMTYEQYF. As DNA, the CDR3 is TGTGCCAGCAGTTTATCCTCCCCCCCTTCTAGCGGGATGACCTACGAGCAGTACTTC.

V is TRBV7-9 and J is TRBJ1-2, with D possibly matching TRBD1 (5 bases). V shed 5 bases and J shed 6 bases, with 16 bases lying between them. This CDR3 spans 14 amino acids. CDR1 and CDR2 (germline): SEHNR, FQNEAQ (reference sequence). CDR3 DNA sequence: TGTGCCAGCAGCCAACCCCCGGGGGTCGATGGCTACACCTTC. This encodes CASSQPPGVDGYTF.

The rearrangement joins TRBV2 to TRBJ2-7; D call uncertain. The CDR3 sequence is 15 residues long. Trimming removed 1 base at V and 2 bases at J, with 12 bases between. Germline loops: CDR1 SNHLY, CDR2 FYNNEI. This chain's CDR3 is CASSEVLDFTYEQYF. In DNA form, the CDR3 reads TGTGCCAGCAGTGAAGTTCTTGACTTCACCTACGAGCAGTACTTC.

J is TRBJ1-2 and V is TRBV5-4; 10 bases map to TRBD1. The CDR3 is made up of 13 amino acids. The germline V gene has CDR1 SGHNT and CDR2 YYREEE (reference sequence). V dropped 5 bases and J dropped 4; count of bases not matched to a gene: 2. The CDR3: CASRTGGGYGYTF. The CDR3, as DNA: TGTGCCAGCAGGACAGGGGGCGGCTATGGCTACACCTTC.

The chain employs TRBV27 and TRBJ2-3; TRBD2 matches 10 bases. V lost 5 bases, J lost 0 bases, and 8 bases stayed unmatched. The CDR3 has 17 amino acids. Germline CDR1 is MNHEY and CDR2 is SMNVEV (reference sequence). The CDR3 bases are TGTGCCAGCAGTCAACTGAGCGGGAGGGCTAGCACAGATACGCAGTATTTT. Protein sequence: CASSQLSGRASTDTQYF.

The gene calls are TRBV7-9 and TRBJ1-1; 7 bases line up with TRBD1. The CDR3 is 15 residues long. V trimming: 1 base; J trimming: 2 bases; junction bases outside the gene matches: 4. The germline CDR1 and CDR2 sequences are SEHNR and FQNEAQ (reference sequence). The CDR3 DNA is TGTGCCAGCAGCTTAGGACAGGGAGAAAACACTGAAGCTTTCTTT. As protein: CASSLGQGENTEAFF.

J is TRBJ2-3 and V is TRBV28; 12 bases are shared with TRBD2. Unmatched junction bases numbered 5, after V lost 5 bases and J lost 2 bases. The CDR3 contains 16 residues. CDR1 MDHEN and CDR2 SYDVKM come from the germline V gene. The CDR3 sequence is CASSHGLAGSTDTQYF. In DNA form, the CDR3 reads TGTGCCAGCAGTCACGGACTAGCGGGGTCCACAGATACGCAGTATTTT.

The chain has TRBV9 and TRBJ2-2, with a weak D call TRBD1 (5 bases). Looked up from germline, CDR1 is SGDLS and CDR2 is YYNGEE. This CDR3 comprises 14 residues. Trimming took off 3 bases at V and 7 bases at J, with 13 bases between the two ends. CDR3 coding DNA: TGTGCCAGCAGCGACCCCCCGGACATCGGGGAGCTGTTTTTT. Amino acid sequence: CASSDPPDIGELFF.

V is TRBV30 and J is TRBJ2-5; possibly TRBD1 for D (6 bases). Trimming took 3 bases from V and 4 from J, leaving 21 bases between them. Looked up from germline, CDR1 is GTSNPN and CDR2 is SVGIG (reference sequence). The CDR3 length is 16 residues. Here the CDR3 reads CAWSGWLQGSGETQYF. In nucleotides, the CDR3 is TGTGCCTGGAGCGGATGGTTACAGGGAAGCGGAGAGACCCAGTACTTC.

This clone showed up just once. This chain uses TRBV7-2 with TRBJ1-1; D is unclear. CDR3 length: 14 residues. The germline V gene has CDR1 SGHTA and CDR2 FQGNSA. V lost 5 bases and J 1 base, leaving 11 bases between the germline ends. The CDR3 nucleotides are TGTGCCAGCAGCCCCCCCCACAAGAACACTGAAGCTTTCTTT. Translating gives CASSPPHKNTEAFF. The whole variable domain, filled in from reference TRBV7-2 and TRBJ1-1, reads GAGVSQSPSNKVTEKGKDVELRCDPISGHTALYWYRQSLGQGLEFLIYFQGNSAPDKSGLPSDRFSAERTGGSVSTLTIQRTQQEDSAVYLCASSPPHKNTEAFFGQGTRLTVV.

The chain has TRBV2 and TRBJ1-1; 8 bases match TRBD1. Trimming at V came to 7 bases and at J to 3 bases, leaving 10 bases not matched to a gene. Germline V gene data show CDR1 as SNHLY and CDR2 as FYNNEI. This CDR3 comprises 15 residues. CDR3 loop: CASTMGDRGYTEAFF. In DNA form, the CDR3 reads TGTGCCAGCACTATGGGAGACAGGGGTTACACTGAAGCTTTCTTT.

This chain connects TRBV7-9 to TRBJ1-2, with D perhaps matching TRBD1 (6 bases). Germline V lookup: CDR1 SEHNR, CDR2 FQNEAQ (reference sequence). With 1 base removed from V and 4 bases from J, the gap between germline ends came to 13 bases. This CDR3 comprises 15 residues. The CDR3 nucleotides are TGTGCCAGCAGCTTAGGTGTTGGGACACTCTATGGCTACACCTTC. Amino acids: CASSLGVGTLYGYTF. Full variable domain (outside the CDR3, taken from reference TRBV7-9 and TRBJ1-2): DTGVSQNPRHKITKRGQNVTFRCDPISEHNRLYWYRQTLGQGPEFLTYFQNEAQLEKSRLLSDRFSAERPKGSFSTLEIQRTEQGDSAMYLCASSLGVGTLYGYTFGSGTRLTVV.

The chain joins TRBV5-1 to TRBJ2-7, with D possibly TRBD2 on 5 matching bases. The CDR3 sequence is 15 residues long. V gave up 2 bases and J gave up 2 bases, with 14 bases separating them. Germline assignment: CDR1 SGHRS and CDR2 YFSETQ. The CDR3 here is CASSLAELPTYEQYF. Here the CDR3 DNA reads TGCGCCAGCAGCTTAGCGGAACTTCCAACCTACGAGCAGTACTTC.

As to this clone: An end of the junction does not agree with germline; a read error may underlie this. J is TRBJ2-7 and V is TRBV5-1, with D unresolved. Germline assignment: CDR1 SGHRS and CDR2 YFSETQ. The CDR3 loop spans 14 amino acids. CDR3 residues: CASSLAGAEYGQYF. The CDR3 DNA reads TGCGCCAGCAGCTTGGCCGGTGCGGAATACGGGCAGTACTTC.

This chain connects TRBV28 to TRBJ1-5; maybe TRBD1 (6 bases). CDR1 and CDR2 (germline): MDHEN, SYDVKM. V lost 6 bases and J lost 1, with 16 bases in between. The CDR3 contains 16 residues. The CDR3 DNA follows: TGTGCCAGCAGCCTGACACAGGGCACGAGCAATCAGCCCCAGCATTTT. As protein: CASSLTQGTSNQPQHF. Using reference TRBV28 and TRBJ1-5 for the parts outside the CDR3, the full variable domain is DVKVTQSSRYLVKRTGEKVFLECVQDMDHENMFWYRQDPGLGLRLIYFSYDVKMKEKGDIPEGYSVSREKKERFSLILESASTNQTSMYLCASSLTQGTSNQPQHFGDGTRLSIL.

The DNA of the CDR3 is TGTGCCAGCAGTCCACAGGGTCCCAATGAGCAGTTCTTC. Encoded protein: CASSPQGPNEQFF. The gene calls are TRBV28 and TRBJ2-1; weak D call: TRBD1 (6 bases). Germline-derived CDR1 and CDR2 are MDHEN and SYDVKM. Trimming shortened V by 5 bases and J by 6 bases, and 11 bases separated the two germline ends. This CDR3 has 13 residues.

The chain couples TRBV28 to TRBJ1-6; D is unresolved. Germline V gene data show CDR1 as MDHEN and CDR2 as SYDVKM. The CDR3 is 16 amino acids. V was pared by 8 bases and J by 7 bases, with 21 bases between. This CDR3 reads CASETDTWTQNSPLHF. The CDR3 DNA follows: TGTGCCAGCGAAACAGATACCTGGACTCAAAATTCACCCCTCCACTTT.

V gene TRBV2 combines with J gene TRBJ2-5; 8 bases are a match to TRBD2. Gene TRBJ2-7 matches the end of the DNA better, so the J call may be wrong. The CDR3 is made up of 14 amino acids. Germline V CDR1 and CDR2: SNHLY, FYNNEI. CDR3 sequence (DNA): TGTGCCAGCAGTGACCCGGGAGGGAGGTACGAGCAGTACTTC. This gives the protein CASSDPGGRYEQYF.

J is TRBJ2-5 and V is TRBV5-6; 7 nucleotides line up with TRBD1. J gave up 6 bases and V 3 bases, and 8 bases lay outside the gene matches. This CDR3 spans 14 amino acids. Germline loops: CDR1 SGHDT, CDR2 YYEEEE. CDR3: CASSYLGTVKTQYF. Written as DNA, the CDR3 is TGTGCCAGCAGCTATCTCGGGACAGTTAAGACCCAGTACTTC.